Presented here are 9 T cell receptor beta chains from one specimen sequenced in a study of blood T cell repertoires in COVID-19. Measured with immunoSEQ multiplex PCR; TCRdb has only the in-frame clones, and not every one. The sample shows about 270,000 clones, roughly nine tenths of them seen only once. The sequenced sample consisted of peripheral blood. These receptors were obtained from a woman aged 55 to 70 who had recovered from COVID-19.

The genes are TRBV6-6 and TRBJ2-7; 7 bases are a match to TRBD1. The ends lost 6 bases at V and 6 bases at J; junction bases unmatched: 8. The CDR3 sequence is 13 residues long. Germline-derived CDR1 and CDR2 are MNHNY and SVGAGI (reference sequence). CDR3 loop: CASSPQGMFEQYF. The CDR3 nucleotides are TGTGCCAGCAGCCCACAGGGGATGTTCGAGCAGTACTTC.

The chain couples TRBV9 to TRBJ1-1; 7 bases map to TRBD1. Per the germline V gene, CDR1 is SGDLS and CDR2 is YYNGEE. This CDR3 contains 14 residues. The J segment lost 5 bases and the V segment lost 2 bases, leaving 6 bases of the junction unmatched. The CDR3, as DNA: TGTGCCAGCAGCGTGTTAGGGACAGAGACTGAAGCTTTCTTT. It yields the protein CASSVLGTETEAFF.

The chain couples TRBV6-5 to TRBJ2-7; 7 bases fit TRBD1. Per the germline V gene, CDR1 is MNHEY and CDR2 is SVGAGI. Trimming cost V 4 bases and J 2 bases; bases outside gene matches: 5. The CDR3 has 14 residues. In nucleotides, the CDR3 is TGTGCCAGCAGTTTGACCGGGACAGCCTACGAGCAGTACTTC. It translates to CASSLTGTAYEQYF.

The chain links TRBV12-5 to TRBJ1-1; the D gene is possibly TRBD1 (6 bases). Germline CDR1 and CDR2: LGHNT and FRNRAP. This CDR3 is built from 18 residues. V gave up 0 bases and J gave up 0 bases, with 17 bases separating them. Here the CDR3 DNA reads TGTGCTAGTGGTTTGGTACTCAGGGGCAAATACGTGAACACTGAAGCTTTCTTT. It yields the protein CASGLVLRGKYVNTEAFF.

The chain recombines TRBV12-3 or TRBV12-4 with TRBJ1-2, with 7 bases aligning to TRBD1. The CDR3 sequence is 12 residues long. V lost 6 bases to trimming and J lost 13 bases; unmatched junction nucleotides: 11. CDR3 nucleotide sequence: TGTGCCAGCAGCCCCGGTGGGACAGCTCGCACCTTC. This codes for CASSPGGTARTF.

V and J are TRBV24-1 and TRBJ1-1; maybe TRBD1 (5 bases). V shed 5 bases and J shed 1 base, with 10 bases lying between them. CDR3 length: 14 amino acids. Germline values: CDR1 KGHDR, CDR2 SFDVKD. The CDR3 is CATSAGRENTEAFF. The CDR3 DNA follows: TGTGCCACCAGTGCGGGCAGGGAGAACACTGAAGCTTTCTTT.

About this clone: The same CDR3 is also encoded by other DNA sequences in this sample. Here the CDR3 reads CASSQQLNRAIYGYTF. The CDR3 coding sequence is TGTGCCAGCAGCCAACAGCTCAACAGGGCGATCTATGGCTACACCTTC. The chain joins TRBV3-1 (or the pseudogene TRBV3-2) to TRBJ1-2; D might be TRBD1 (6 bases). Germline V gene data show CDR1 as LGHDT and CDR2 as YNNKEL (reference sequence). V lost 2 bases, J lost 4 bases, and 17 bases lay in between. CDR3 size: 16 residues.

The chain combines TRBV19 with TRBJ1-5, with D perhaps TRBD1 (6 bases). The germline gives CDR1 LNHDA, CDR2 SQIVND (reference sequence). CDR3 length: 15 residues. Trimming took 4 bases from V and 5 from J, leaving 15 bases between them. The CDR3 loop reads CASSKQGISDQPQHF. CDR3 coding DNA: TGTGCCAGTAGTAAGCAGGGGATATCCGATCAGCCCCAGCATTTT.

The V gene is TRBV4-1, the J gene TRBJ2-5, with 9 bases fitting TRBD1. The trim removed 2 bases at V and 3 bases at J, leaving 4 bases unmatched. Germline V gene lookup returns CDR1 MGHRA and CDR2 YSYEKL. There are 15 residues in the CDR3. The CDR3 sequence is CASSQTGTGKETQYF. The DNA of the CDR3 is TGCGCCAGCAGCCAAACCGGGACAGGGAAAGAGACCCAGTACTTC.